This passage covers 9 T cell receptor beta chains from one sample sequenced in a study of cytomegalovirus exposure and HLA in healthy donors. It was with 60 Vbeta and 13 Jbeta primers that the PCR ran. TCRdb's copy holds only in-frame clones and misses some; the assay was immunoSEQ multiplex PCR. The repertoire includes some 120,000 clones, around 69% of them detected once, and 8.2% sits in the top ten. The sequencing sample was made of PBMCs. The receptor source for this set is a woman between 40 and 50 years old in good health and CMV-seropositive.

The chain carries TRBV7-8 and TRBJ2-7; 7 bases line up with TRBD1. This CDR3 comprises 15 residues. V was clipped by 3 bases and J by 1 base; unmatched bases: 6. The germline V gene has CDR1 SGHVS and CDR2 FQNEAQ. The CDR3 region has the DNA TGTGCCAGCAGCTTGACCGGGACAGCATCCTACGAGCAGTACTTC. Translating it yields CASSLTGTASYEQYF.

The chain couples TRBV19 to TRBJ2-3; D may be TRBD2 (5 bases). The CDR3 spans 13 residues. V gave up 3 bases and J gave up 1 base, with 5 bases separating them. In germline, CDR1 is LNHDA, CDR2 SQIVND (reference sequence). CDR3 loop: CASSMRGTDTQYF. The CDR3 nucleotides read TGTGCCAGTAGTATGCGGGGCACAGATACGCAGTATTTT.

This chain links TRBV6-5 with TRBJ2-7; a possible D gene is TRBD2 (5 bases). With 0 bases removed from V and 3 bases from J, the gap between germline ends came to 9 bases. This CDR3 has 14 amino acids. Germline lookup yields CDR1 MNHEY and CDR2 SVGAGI. CDR3 residues: CASSYSPGIYEQYF. DNA of the CDR3: TGTGCCAGCAGTTACTCGCCGGGGATCTACGAGCAGTACTTC.

This chain joins TRBV6-6 and TRBJ2-7; maybe TRBD1 (5 bases). V gave up 7 bases and J gave up 1 base, with 14 bases separating them. CDR3 size: 14 residues. Looked up from germline, CDR1 is MNHNY and CDR2 is SVGAGI (reference sequence). For the CDR3, the DNA is TGTGCCAGCAAAGGATTGGACAAGTCCTACGAGCAGTACTTC. It specifies CASKGLDKSYEQYF.

V is TRBV7-2 and J is TRBJ1-5, with TRBD1 as a possible D gene (6 bases). CDR3 length: 14 amino acids. V was cut by 5 bases and J by 4 bases, with 12 bases left in between. Germline V lookup: CDR1 SGHTA, CDR2 FQGNSA. The CDR3 DNA is TGTGCCAGCAGCCGTGGACAGATGAATCAGCCCCAGCATTTT. This gives the protein CASSRGQMNQPQHF.

This clone was detected only once. The chain carries TRBV5-4 and TRBJ1-1; D is ambiguous. Germline V gene sequence: CDR1 SGHNT, CDR2 YYREEE (reference sequence). The V gene lost 1 base and the J gene lost 5 bases, with 9 bases spanning the gap. The CDR3 is 13 residues long. The CDR3 region is CASSLLGGTEAFF. The DNA of the CDR3 is TGTGCCAGCAGCTTGTTGGGAGGGACTGAAGCTTTCTTT.

This clone appeared a single time. V is TRBV28 and J is TRBJ1-1; 7 bases match TRBD1. CDR3 length: 14 residues. Trimming took 5 bases from V and 3 from J; bases not matched to a gene: 6. Germline values: CDR1 MDHEN, CDR2 SYDVKM. The CDR3: CASSLGQAYTEAFF. The CDR3 nucleotides read TGTGCCAGCAGTCTAGGACAGGCCTACACTGAAGCTTTCTTT.

The V call is TRBV28, the J call TRBJ2-5, with D uncertain. Germline V gene sequence: CDR1 MDHEN, CDR2 SYDVKM. This CDR3 is built from 17 residues. Trimming pared 3 bases from V and 1 base from J, leaving 18 bases between. The CDR3 is CASSLAPRRSPQETQYF. The CDR3 bases are TGTGCCAGCAGTTTGGCCCCACGGCGGAGCCCCCAAGAGACCCAGTACTTC.

V gene TRBV11-1 combines with J gene TRBJ2-1; 7 bases match TRBD2. V trimming: 5 bases; J trimming: 0 bases; junction bases outside the gene matches: 4. This CDR3 comprises 15 residues. The germline V gene encodes CDR1 SGHAT and CDR2 FQDESV (reference sequence). This CDR3 reads CASSPSGASYNEQFF. For the CDR3, the DNA is TGTGCCAGCAGCCCGAGCGGGGCCTCCTACAATGAGCAGTTCTTC.